This passage covers 16 T cell receptor beta chains from one sample sequenced in a study of blood T cell repertoires in COVID-19. Generated by immunoSEQ multiplex PCR, the TCRdb table keeps only in-frame clones and is missing some. The sample contains about 210,000 clones, around 89% of which appear only once. The sequenced sample was PBMCs or T cells enriched from blood (not recorded which). All receptors derive from a man aged 30 to 45 who had recovered from COVID-19.

This sequence joins TRBV7-2 and TRBJ2-5; weak D call: TRBD2 (7 bases). The V gene lost 5 bases and the J gene lost 3 bases, with 16 bases spanning the gap. Germline CDR1 is SGHTA and CDR2 is FQGNSA. CDR3 size: 15 residues. For the CDR3, the DNA is TGTGCCAGCAGCCTCCGGGGGGCGGGGGAAGAGACCCAGTACTTC. Protein sequence: CASSLRGAGEETQYF.

V is TRBV4-1 and J is TRBJ1-4; TRBD1 aligns across 7 bases. Germline V gives CDR1 MGHRA, CDR2 YSYEKL. Germline trimming cut 1 base from V and 0 bases from J; bases unmatched to any gene: 8. The CDR3 runs 18 residues. The CDR3 loop reads CASSQVEGATSTNEKLFF. For the CDR3, the DNA is TGCGCCAGCAGCCAAGTTGAGGGGGCGACCTCAACTAATGAAAAACTGTTTTTT.

The genes are TRBV28 and TRBJ1-2; perhaps TRBD1 as D (5 bases). CDR1 and CDR2 from the germline V gene are MDHEN and SYDVKM. The CDR3 totals 14 residues. Trimming pared 6 bases from V and 1 base from J, leaving 12 bases between. This CDR3 is CASRPDSFNYGYTF. The CDR3, as DNA: TGTGCCAGCAGACCTGACAGTTTTAACTATGGCTACACCTTC.

The chain has TRBV27 and TRBJ2-6, with 8 nucleotides matching TRBD1. In germline, CDR1 is MNHEY, CDR2 SMNVEV (reference sequence). The CDR3 runs 15 residues. V was pared by 6 bases and J by 6 bases, with 7 bases of the junction left unmatched. CDR3 in amino acids: CASRRWTGMANVLTF. The CDR3, as DNA: TGTGCCAGCAGGAGGTGGACAGGGATGGCCAACGTCCTGACTTTC.

The rearrangement links TRBV21-1 to TRBJ1-5. TRBV21-1 is termed a pseudogene. CDR3 length equals 14 residues. Here the CDR3 reads CASSKWGGTQPQHF. The CDR3 region has the DNA TGTGCCAGCAGCAAATGGGGGGGCACTCAGCCCCAGCATTTT.

This chain uses TRBV5-4 with TRBJ1-5; unclear D gene. The CDR3 runs to 16 residues. The V end lost 0 bases, the J end lost 1 base, and 11 bases lay between the germline ends. The germline V gene encodes CDR1 SGHNT and CDR2 YYREEE (reference sequence). The DNA of the CDR3 is TGTGCCAGCAGCTTGGACGGGTTTGCGAGCAATCAGCCCCAGCATTTT. Encoded protein: CASSLDGFASNQPQHF.

The chain recombines TRBV11-2 with TRBJ1-5; TRBD1 matches 7 bases. CDR1 and CDR2 from the germline V gene are SGHAT and FQNNGV. V trimming: 1 base; J trimming: 2 bases; junction bases outside the gene matches: 5. The CDR3 has 16 amino acids. The CDR3 DNA reads TGTGCCAGCAGCTTAGGACAGGGAGTAGGCAATCAGCCCCAGCATTTT. Amino acid sequence: CASSLGQGVGNQPQHF.

This rearrangement joins TRBV3-1 (or the pseudogene TRBV3-2) to TRBJ1-2, with D possibly being TRBD1 (5 bases). This CDR3 is built from 16 residues. V was shortened by 0 bases and J by 7 bases, with 18 bases between the two germline ends. The germline gives CDR1 LGHDT, CDR2 YNNKEL (reference sequence). The CDR3 nucleotides are TGTGCCAGCAGCCAAGAGGTCAGGACAAGCAGGCGTGGCTACACCTTC. It is translated as CASSQEVRTSRRGYTF.

J is TRBJ1-2 and V is TRBV7-2, with 7 nucleotides matching TRBD1. V trimming: 0 bases; J trimming: 4 bases; junction bases outside the gene matches: 5. Germline CDR1 SGHTA, CDR2 FQGNSA. The CDR3 sequence is 15 residues long. The CDR3 DNA sequence: TGTGCCAGCAGCTTAGCACGAGGGACAGCCTATGGCTACACCTTC. Amino acid sequence: CASSLARGTAYGYTF.

The CDR3 loop reads CASSESTGNEKLFF. CDR3 nucleotide sequence: TGCGCCAGCAGTGAGTCGACAGGGAATGAAAAACTGTTTTTT. This chain connects TRBV10-1 to TRBJ1-4; 7 positions match TRBD1. The CDR3 extends over 14 amino acids. V lost 0 bases and J lost 5; bases outside the gene matches: 0. Germline lookup yields CDR1 WNHNN and CDR2 SYGVQD (reference sequence).

V usage is TRBV7-9 and J usage is TRBJ1-1, with unresolved D. The CDR3 runs 15 residues. Germline loops: CDR1 SEHNR, CDR2 FQNEAQ (reference sequence). Trimming stripped 5 bases from V and 4 bases from J, with 17 bases between. The CDR3 DNA is TGTGCCAGCAGCCGGCTTAACTACGAAACCACTGAAGCTTTCTTT. Translating gives CASSRLNYETTEAFF.

The CDR3, as DNA: TGTGCCAGCAGCCCGGGGACTAGCGAACCGAACACCGGGGAGCTGTTTTTT. It codes for CASSPGTSEPNTGELFF. The rearrangement joins TRBV7-8 to TRBJ2-2, with TRBD2 matching 10 bases. This CDR3 is built from 17 residues. With V trimmed by 5 bases and J by 0 bases, 6 bases remained unmatched. Germline CDR1 SGHVS, CDR2 FQNEAQ. The full variable domain, completed using reference TRBV7-8 and TRBJ2-2, is GAGVSQSPRYKVAKRGQDVALRCDPISGHVSLFWYQQALGQGPEFLTYFQNEAQLDKSGLPSDRFFAERPEGSVSTLKIQRTQQEDSAVYLCASSPGTSEPNTGELFFGEGSRLTVL.

The chain joins TRBV19 to TRBJ2-2; TRBD2 matches 14 bases. Trimming cost V 3 bases and J 3 bases; bases outside gene matches: 3. The germline V gene has CDR1 LNHDA and CDR2 SQIVND (reference sequence). The CDR3 totals 17 residues. The CDR3 protein is CASSMGLAGDDTGELFF. CDR3 nucleotide sequence: TGTGCCAGTAGTATGGGACTAGCGGGAGATGACACCGGGGAGCTGTTTTTT. Combining the CDR3 with reference TRBV19 and TRBJ2-2 gives the whole variable domain DGGITQSPKYLFRKEGQNVTLSCEQNLNHDAMYWYRQDPGQGLRLIYYSQIVNDFQKGDIAEGYSVSREKKESFPLTVTSAQKNPTAFYLCASSMGLAGDDTGELFFGEGSRLTVL.

This clone was detected a few times. V and J are TRBV9 and TRBJ1-6, with 8 bases fitting TRBD1. Trimming cost V 0 bases and J 6 bases; bases outside gene matches: 8. Germline loops: CDR1 SGDLS, CDR2 YYNGEE. The CDR3 length is 17 residues. DNA of the CDR3: TGTGCCAGCAGCGTAGTTGTCCGGACAGGGCGTAATTCACCCCTCCACTTT. Its protein is CASSVVVRTGRNSPLHF.

This chain uses TRBV11-3 with TRBJ1-2; D ambiguous. This CDR3 is 11 amino acids long. Germline V lookup: CDR1 SGHNT, CDR2 YENEEA. Trimming shortened V by 0 bases and J by 8 bases, and 4 bases separated the two germline ends. CDR3 protein: CASSLDRGYTF. The CDR3 coding sequence is TGTGCCAGCAGCTTAGACAGGGGCTACACCTTC.

The gene calls are TRBV13 and TRBJ2-5; the match to TRBD2 covers 10 bases. V was pared by 2 bases and J by 5 bases, with 8 bases of the junction left unmatched. Germline V gives CDR1 PRHDT, CDR2 FYEKMQ (reference sequence). CDR3 length equals 16 residues. The CDR3 nucleotides are TGTGCCAGCAGCTTATTGGAGCGGGAGGGCCGGGAGACCCAGTACTTC. Amino acid sequence: CASSLLEREGRETQYF.